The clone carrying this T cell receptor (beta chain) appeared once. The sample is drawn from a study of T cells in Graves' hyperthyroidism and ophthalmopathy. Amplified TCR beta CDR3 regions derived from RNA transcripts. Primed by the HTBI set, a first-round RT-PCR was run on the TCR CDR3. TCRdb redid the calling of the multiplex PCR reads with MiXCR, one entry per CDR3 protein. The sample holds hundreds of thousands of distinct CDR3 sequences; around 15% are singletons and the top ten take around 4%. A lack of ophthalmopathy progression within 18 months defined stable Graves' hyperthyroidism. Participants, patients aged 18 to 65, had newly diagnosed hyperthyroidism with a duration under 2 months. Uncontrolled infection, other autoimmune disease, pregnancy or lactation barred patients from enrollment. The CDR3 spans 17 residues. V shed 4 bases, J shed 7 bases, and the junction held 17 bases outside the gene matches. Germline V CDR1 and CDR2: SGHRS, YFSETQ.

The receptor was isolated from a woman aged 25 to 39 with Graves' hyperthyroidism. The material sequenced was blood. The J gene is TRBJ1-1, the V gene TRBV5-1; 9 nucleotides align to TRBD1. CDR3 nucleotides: TGCGCCAGCAGCATAGGGGACAGGGTCGCCGGGGGATTTGAAGCTTTCTTT. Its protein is CASSIGDRVAGGFEAFF.